These 29 T cell receptor beta chains share one sample of origin, sequenced in a study of metastatic and nonmetastatic thyroid tumors. TCRdb re-called the PCR reads with MiXCR. The sample records 9,000 to 13,000 clones, 9% to 15% being singletons. No treatment of any kind had been given to any patient before thyroid surgery. The sequenced sample was blood. The receptor source for this set is a female donor with papillary thyroid cancer or a benign thyroid nodule (not recorded which). Some clones in this sample may be carry-over from other donors' samples.

This clone occurred many times. Other DNA variants within this sample encode the same CDR3. The rearrangement joins TRBV27 to TRBJ2-3; TRBD2 matches at 11 bases. The CDR3 covers 16 residues. The germline V gene encodes CDR1 MNHEY and CDR2 SMNVEV (reference sequence). Losses at the gene ends were 9 bases for V and 0 bases for J; bases not matched to a gene: 8. The CDR3 loop reads CASNQLAGASTDTQYF. The CDR3 region has the DNA TGTGCCAGTAACCAACTAGCGGGAGCTAGCACAGATACGCAGTATTTT.

This clone was observed many times. This sample includes further DNA sequences coding for the same CDR3. J is TRBJ2-3 and V is TRBV29-1; D gene uncertain. CDR1 is SQVTM and CDR2 is ANQGSEA in the germline V gene. V dropped 4 bases and J dropped 4 bases, with 18 bases sitting between them. The CDR3 length is 15 residues. The CDR3: CSVVVAVLSADTQYF. In nucleotides, the CDR3 is TGCAGCGTTGTTGTGGCGGTTCTATCCGCAGATACGCAGTATTTT.

By share of the sample, this clone is medium-sized. The chain is built from TRBV2 and TRBJ2-7; no clear D gene. Germline V gene sequence: CDR1 SNHLY, CDR2 FYNNEI. This CDR3 spans 13 amino acids. V was trimmed by 2 bases and J by 2 bases, leaving 7 bases between them. The CDR3 reads CASSERLAYEQYF. The CDR3 nucleotides are TGTGCCAGCAGTGAAAGGCTCGCCTACGAGCAGTACTTC.

This clone rates as medium-sized. The chain joins TRBV12-3 or TRBV12-4 to TRBJ2-7; D might be TRBD1 (6 bases). V was cut by 7 bases and J by 2 bases, with 12 bases left in between. The CDR3 extends over 13 amino acids. The CDR3 region is CASTPDRTYEQYF. DNA of the CDR3: TGTGCCAGCACCCCGGACAGAACCTACGAGCAGTACTTC.

J is TRBJ2-2 and V is TRBV5-6; weak D call: TRBD2 (6 bases). Germline V gene sequence: CDR1 SGHDT, CDR2 YYEEEE. This CDR3 is 17 amino acids long. Trimming took off 3 bases at V and 6 bases at J, with 21 bases between the two ends. The chain's CDR3 is CASSSRPGAAVAGELFF. The CDR3 DNA reads as TGTGCCAGCAGCTCGCGCCCGGGAGCGGCGGTCGCCGGGGAGCTGTTTTTT.

This clone came up many times. A read error may be the cause here, since a much bigger clone is one base away. This rearrangement joins TRBV4-1 to TRBJ2-5; TRBD1 or TRBD2 may be the D gene (5 bases each). The V end was cut by 3 bases, the J end by 2 bases, with 19 bases between. The V gene's germline CDR1 is MGHRA and CDR2 YSYEKL. The CDR3 has 17 amino acids. The CDR3, as DNA: TGCGCCAGCAGCCACCAGGGAAGGAACGGGGTGCAAGAGACCCAGTACTTC. Protein product: CASSHQGRNGVQETQYF.

V is TRBV20-1 and J is TRBJ2-1, with 16 bases identical to TRBD2. The CDR3 consists of 17 residues. V trimming: 1 base; J trimming: 7 bases; junction bases outside the gene matches: 7. Germline CDR1 is DFQATT and CDR2 is SNEGSKA (reference sequence). The CDR3, as DNA: TGCAGTGCTAGAGCCTTCCCGGGACTAGCGGGGGGGAATGAGCAGTTCTTC. Translated, it gives CSARAFPGLAGGNEQFF.

This clone occurred many times. The V call is TRBV7-3, the J call TRBJ2-1, with D possibly TRBD1 on 6 matching bases. V lost 2 bases and J lost 8, with 13 bases in between. The CDR3 is 14 residues long. Germline CDR1 reads SGHTA; CDR2 reads FQGTGA. DNA for the CDR3: TGTGCCAGCAGCTTATCCGTGGGGGCCGATGAGCAGTTCTTC. This encodes CASSLSVGADEQFF.

This clone was observed many times. This chain links TRBV5-4 with TRBJ2-7, with 11 bases matching TRBD2. The CDR3 totals 16 residues. V gave up 4 bases and J gave up 0 bases; unmatched junction bases: 6. The germline V gene encodes CDR1 SGHNT and CDR2 YYREEE (reference sequence). CDR3 loop: CASSPSSGRSSYEQYF. CDR3 bases: TGTGCCAGCAGCCCCTCTAGCGGGAGGAGCTCCTACGAGCAGTACTTC.

This clone is labeled as medium-sized (0.01 to 0.1%). V is TRBV25-1 and J is TRBJ2-2; D may be TRBD1 (6 bases). CDR1 is MGHDK, CDR2 SYGVNS, per germline. Trimming cost V 4 bases and J 5 bases, with 11 bases left between them. This CDR3 is 14 amino acids long. The chain's CDR3 is CASSVTGSTGELFF. The CDR3 nucleotides read TGTGCCAGCAGTGTAACAGGGTCTACCGGGGAGCTGTTTTTT.

This clone occurred many times. This chain uses TRBV15 with TRBJ1-5; D remains ambiguous. The V gene's germline CDR1 is LNHNV and CDR2 YYDKDF (reference sequence). The CDR3 has 15 residues. V was shortened by 1 base and J by 3 bases, with 10 bases between the two germline ends. The CDR3 sequence: CATSRGPGPNQPQHF. CDR3 sequence (DNA): TGTGCCACCAGCAGAGGCCCAGGCCCCAATCAGCCCCAGCATTTT.

In this sample, this clone is medium-sized. This rearrangement joins TRBV27 to TRBJ1-1; unclear D gene. Germline loops: CDR1 MNHEY, CDR2 SMNVEV (reference sequence). This CDR3 region has 13 residues. V lost 6 bases, J lost 8 bases, and 16 bases lay in between. CDR3 in amino acids: CASSSQREAEAFF. CDR3 DNA sequence: TGTGCCAGCAGCTCACAAAGAGAGGCAGAAGCTTTCTTT.

This clone qualifies as medium-sized. The chain recombines TRBV6-1 with TRBJ2-5, with D possibly TRBD1 on 6 matching bases. The CDR3 covers 14 residues. Per the germline V gene, CDR1 is MNHNS and CDR2 is SASEGT. The V end was cut by 5 bases, the J end by 1 base, with 11 bases between. CDR3 sequence: CASSPGTTQETQYF. The DNA for the CDR3 is TGTGCCAGCAGTCCCGGGACAACCCAAGAGACCCAGTACTTC.

This clone was seen many times. The V call is TRBV7-3, the J call TRBJ2-1, with 10 bases identical to TRBD1. J lost 9 bases, V lost 4 bases, and 9 bases had no gene match. CDR3 length: 15 amino acids. The germline CDR1 and CDR2 sequences are SGHTA and FQGTGA. The CDR3 region is CASSSQTTGGGEQFF. In nucleotides, the CDR3 is TGTGCCAGCAGCTCACAAACGACAGGGGGCGGTGAGCAGTTCTTC. Full variable domain (rest looked up from reference TRBV7-3 and TRBJ2-1): GAGVSQTPSNKVTEKGKYVELRCDPISGHTALYWYRQSLGQGPEFLIYFQGTGAADDSGLPNDRFFAVRPEGSVSTLKIQRTERGDSAVYLCASSSQTTGGGEQFFGPGTRLTVL.

Sample share makes this clone medium-sized. This sequence joins TRBV11-2 and TRBJ2-7; no reliable D call. The length of the CDR3 is 14 residues. Trimming removed 1 base at V and 2 bases at J, with 9 bases between. Per germline, CDR1 SGHAT and CDR2 FQNNGV. CDR3: CASSLVGEAYEQYF. CDR3 DNA: TGTGCCAGCAGCTTAGTTGGAGAAGCCTACGAGCAGTACTTC.

This clone is medium-sized by share. The V call is TRBV6-5, the J call TRBJ1-1, with D possibly matching TRBD1 (5 bases). This CDR3 is built from 15 residues. Per the germline V gene, CDR1 is MNHEY and CDR2 is SVGAGI. The V gene lost 2 bases and the J gene lost 5 bases, with 15 bases spanning the gap. In DNA form, the CDR3 reads TGTGCCAGCAGTTACCCTGGGCCGGGGGGGACTGAAGCTTTCTTT. This gives the protein CASSYPGPGGTEAFF.

There are many counts of this clone. The V gene is TRBV5-6, the J gene TRBJ2-7, with D hard to call. Per germline, CDR1 SGHDT and CDR2 YYEEEE. Deletions cut 0 bases from V and 0 bases from J, with 13 bases between. This CDR3 region has 16 residues. This CDR3 reads CASSLGPAPSSYEQYF. In DNA form, the CDR3 reads TGTGCCAGCAGCTTGGGCCCAGCGCCAAGCTCCTACGAGCAGTACTTC.

This clone was observed at least ten times. V and J are TRBV7-9 and TRBJ1-2; D gene unclear. Germline V gives CDR1 SEHNR, CDR2 FQNEAQ (reference sequence). This CDR3 is built from 13 residues. V lost 1 base and J lost 10, with 13 bases in between. The CDR3 DNA sequence: TGTGCCAGCAGCTTAGGCCTCGGAAAAGACTACACCTTC. Translated: CASSLGLGKDYTF. The complete variable domain, with remaining parts taken from reference TRBV7-9 and TRBJ1-2, reads DTGVSQNPRHKITKRGQNVTFRCDPISEHNRLYWYRQTLGQGPEFLTYFQNEAQLEKSRLLSDRFSAERPKGSFSTLEIQRTEQGDSAMYLCASSLGLGKDYTFGSGTRLTVV.

This clone is deemed medium-sized. A read error may account for a junction end that differs from germline. The rearrangement uses TRBV2 and TRBJ2-7; 7 nucleotides agree with TRBD1. Germline CDR1 is SNHLY and CDR2 is FYNNEI. The CDR3 spans 10 residues. The CDR3 spells CASSPGQTVF. CDR3 DNA sequence: TGTGCCAGCAGTCCGGGACAGACTGTCTTC.

This clone was picked up a small number of times. The CDR3: CAITEHISSYEQYF. CDR3 bases: TGTGCCATCACGGAGCACATTTCCTCCTACGAGCAGTACTTC. The J gene is TRBJ2-7, the V gene TRBV10-3, with D unclear. The CDR3 consists of 14 residues. Trimming pared 7 bases from V and 0 bases from J, leaving 13 bases between. Germline values: CDR1 ENHRY, CDR2 SYGVKD.

With regard to this clone: The CDR3 end shows no conserved phenylalanine or tryptophan, and so a read error is likely. The V and J genes are TRBV6-5 and TRBJ2-2; D not resolved. The CDR3 consists of 13 residues. Per germline, CDR1 MNHEY and CDR2 SVGAGI. The chain's CDR3 is CAISYSDTGELFL. For the CDR3, the DNA is TGTGCCATCAGTTACTCGGACACCGGGGAGCTGTTTCTT.

This clone was counted ten times or more. The chain has TRBV15 and TRBJ2-3; possibly TRBD2 for D (5 bases). Deletions cut 8 bases from V and 5 bases from J, with 14 bases between. The CDR3 extends over 13 amino acids. CDR1 and CDR2 (germline): LNHNV, YYDKDF (reference sequence). CDR3 protein: CATEAERRDTQYF. The CDR3 bases are TGTGCCACCGAAGCGGAACGGCGAGATACGCAGTATTTT.

This clone was recorded at least ten times. The chain joins TRBV7-9 to TRBJ2-3; a weak D match, TRBD2 (5 bases). The V end lost 5 bases, the J end lost 4 bases, and 13 bases lay between the germline ends. The CDR3 length is 14 residues. Germline V lookup: CDR1 SEHNR, CDR2 FQNEAQ (reference sequence). DNA for the CDR3: TGTGCCAGCAGCCCGGCCCGGGGAGCAGATACGCAGTATTTT. It specifies CASSPARGADTQYF.

In its sample, this clone ranks as medium-sized. The rearrangement joins TRBV6-6 to TRBJ1-1; D is ambiguous. V was cut by 0 bases and J by 3 bases, with 5 bases left in between. The V gene's germline CDR1 is MNHNY and CDR2 SVGAGI (reference sequence). CDR3 length equals 13 residues. Here the CDR3 reads CASSYSLDTEAFF. The CDR3 DNA reads as TGTGCCAGCAGTTACTCGCTTGACACTGAAGCTTTCTTT.

This chain uses TRBV9 with TRBJ2-7; 8 nucleotides line up with TRBD2. In germline, CDR1 is SGDLS, CDR2 YYNGEE. The CDR3 extends over 18 amino acids. Trimming at V came to 2 bases and at J to 2 bases, leaving 15 bases not matched to a gene. CDR3 coding DNA: TGTGCCAGCAGCGTGACTAGCGTGGGGGCGTTAGGAACCTACGAGCAGTACTTC. Translation gives CASSVTSVGALGTYEQYF.

This clone was detected many times. The chain links TRBV18 to TRBJ2-1; D is uncertain. Germline CDR1 is KGHSH and CDR2 is LQKENI. This CDR3 comprises 13 residues. V lost 3 bases, J lost 5 bases, and 8 bases lay in between. CDR3 coding DNA: TGTGCCAGCTCACCTGGGAACAACAATGAGCAGTTCTTC. Encoded protein: CASSPGNNNEQFF.

This clone was observed a few times. A much larger clone differs by one base, so this may be a read error. The identical CDR3 is also encoded by other nucleotide sequences in the sample. This sequence joins TRBV9 and TRBJ2-3, with TRBD2 matching over 7 bases. V dropped 4 bases and J dropped 4; count of bases not matched to a gene: 15. CDR1 SGDLS and CDR2 YYNGEE come from the germline V gene. The CDR3 runs 17 residues. The CDR3 here is CASSSPLAGARADTQYF. CDR3 in DNA: TGTGCCAGCAGCTCCCCTCTCGCGGGAGCGAGGGCAGATACGCAGTATTTT.

This clone is medium-sized by share. The gene calls are TRBV6-5 and TRBJ2-7; perhaps TRBD2 as D (6 bases). This CDR3 contains 14 residues. Per germline, CDR1 MNHEY and CDR2 SVGAGI. Deletions cut 2 bases from V and 2 bases from J, with 10 bases between. The CDR3 region is CASSYVTGAYEQYF. CDR3 bases: TGTGCCAGCAGTTACGTGACGGGAGCCTACGAGCAGTACTTC.

About this clone itself: Other DNA sequences in the sample encode the same CDR3. The chain joins TRBV5-1 to TRBJ2-1; D is perhaps TRBD1 or TRBD2 (5 bases each). The CDR3 contains 23 residues. Trimming pared 1 base from V and 4 bases from J, leaving 36 bases between. The germline V gene has CDR1 SGHRS and CDR2 YFSETQ. The CDR3 DNA reads as TGCGCCAGCAGCTTGCCCCTTGAGGGGACCCCGAATTCGGCTCAACCTATATACAATGAGCAGTTCTTC. It codes for CASSLPLEGTPNSAQPIYNEQFF.